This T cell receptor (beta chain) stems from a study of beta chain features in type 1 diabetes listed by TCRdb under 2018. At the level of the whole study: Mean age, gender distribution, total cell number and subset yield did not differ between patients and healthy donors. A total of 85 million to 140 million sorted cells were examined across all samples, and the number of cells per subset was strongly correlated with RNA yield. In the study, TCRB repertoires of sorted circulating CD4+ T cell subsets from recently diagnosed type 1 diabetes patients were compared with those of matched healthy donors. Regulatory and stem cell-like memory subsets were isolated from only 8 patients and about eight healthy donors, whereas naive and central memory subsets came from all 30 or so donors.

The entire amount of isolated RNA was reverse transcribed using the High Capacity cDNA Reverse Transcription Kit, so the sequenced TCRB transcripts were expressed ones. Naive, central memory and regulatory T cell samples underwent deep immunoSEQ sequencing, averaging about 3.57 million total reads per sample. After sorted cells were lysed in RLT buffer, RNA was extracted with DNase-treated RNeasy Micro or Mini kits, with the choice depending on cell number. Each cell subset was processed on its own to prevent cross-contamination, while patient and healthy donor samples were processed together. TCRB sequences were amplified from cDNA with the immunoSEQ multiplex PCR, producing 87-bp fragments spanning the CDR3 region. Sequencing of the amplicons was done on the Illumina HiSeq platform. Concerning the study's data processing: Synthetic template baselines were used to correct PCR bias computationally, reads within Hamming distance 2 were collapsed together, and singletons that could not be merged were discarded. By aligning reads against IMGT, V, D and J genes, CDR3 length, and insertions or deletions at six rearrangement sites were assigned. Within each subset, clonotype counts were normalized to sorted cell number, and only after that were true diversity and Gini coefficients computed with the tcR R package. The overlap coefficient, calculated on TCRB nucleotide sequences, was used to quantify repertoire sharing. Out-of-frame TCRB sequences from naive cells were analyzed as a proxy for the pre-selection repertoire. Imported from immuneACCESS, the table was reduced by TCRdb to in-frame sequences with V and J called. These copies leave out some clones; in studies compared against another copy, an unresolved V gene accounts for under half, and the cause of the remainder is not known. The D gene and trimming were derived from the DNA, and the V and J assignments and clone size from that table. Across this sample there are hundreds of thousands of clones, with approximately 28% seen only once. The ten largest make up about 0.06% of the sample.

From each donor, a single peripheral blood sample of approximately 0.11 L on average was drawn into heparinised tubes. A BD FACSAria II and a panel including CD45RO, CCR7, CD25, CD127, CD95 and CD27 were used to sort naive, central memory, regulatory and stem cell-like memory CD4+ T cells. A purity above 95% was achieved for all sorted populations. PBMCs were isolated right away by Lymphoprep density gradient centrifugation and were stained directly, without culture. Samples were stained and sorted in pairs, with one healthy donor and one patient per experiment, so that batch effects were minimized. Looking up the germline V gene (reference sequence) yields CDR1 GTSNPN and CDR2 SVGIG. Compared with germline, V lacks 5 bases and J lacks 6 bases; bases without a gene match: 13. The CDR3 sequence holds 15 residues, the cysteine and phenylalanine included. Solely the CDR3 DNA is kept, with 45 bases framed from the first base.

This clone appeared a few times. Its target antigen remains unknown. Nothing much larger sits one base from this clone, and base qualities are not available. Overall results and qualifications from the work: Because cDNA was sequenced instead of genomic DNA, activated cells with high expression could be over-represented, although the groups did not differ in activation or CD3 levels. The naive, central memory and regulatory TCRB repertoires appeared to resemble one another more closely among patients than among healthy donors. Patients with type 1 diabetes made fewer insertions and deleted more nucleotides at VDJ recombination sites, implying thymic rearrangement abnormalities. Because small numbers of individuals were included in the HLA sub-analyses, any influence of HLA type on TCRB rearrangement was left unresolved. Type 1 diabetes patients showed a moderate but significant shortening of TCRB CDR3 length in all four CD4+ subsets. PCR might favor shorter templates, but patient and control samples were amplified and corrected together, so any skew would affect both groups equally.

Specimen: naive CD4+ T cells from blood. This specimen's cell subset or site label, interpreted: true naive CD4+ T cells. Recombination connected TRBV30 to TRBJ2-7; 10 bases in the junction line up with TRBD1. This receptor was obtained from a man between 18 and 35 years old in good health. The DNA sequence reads TGTGCCTGGGAGATTACCGGGACAGGGGAGGGCGAGCAGTACTTC. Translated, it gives CAWEITGTGEGEQYF.